This TCR beta chain was sequenced during a study of blood T cell repertoires in COVID-19. CDR1 is GTSNPN, CDR2 SVGIG, per germline (reference sequence). Losses at the gene ends were 4 bases for V and 5 bases for J; bases not matched to a gene: 8. The length of the CDR3 is 14 residues. Patients in Seattle were enrolled during active infection, then followed longitudinally. Authors' data handling: Estimated nucleated cell counts came from reference gene primer amplification. Profiling relied on immunoSEQ multiplex PCR, and the TCRdb table lists in-frame clones only, not all of them. That table is the source of V, J and clone size, and D and trimming were worked out from the DNA. Of fewer than 450,000 clones in the sample, 88% were seen once.

The TCR was taken from an older woman with COVID-19, enrolled during active disease. Sequenced: peripheral blood. The rearrangement links TRBV30 to TRBJ1-1, with TRBD1 matching over 9 bases. The CDR3 DNA follows: TGTGCCTGGAACCGGGACAGGGTAGAAACTGAAGCTTTCTTT. This translates into CAWNRDRVETEAFF.